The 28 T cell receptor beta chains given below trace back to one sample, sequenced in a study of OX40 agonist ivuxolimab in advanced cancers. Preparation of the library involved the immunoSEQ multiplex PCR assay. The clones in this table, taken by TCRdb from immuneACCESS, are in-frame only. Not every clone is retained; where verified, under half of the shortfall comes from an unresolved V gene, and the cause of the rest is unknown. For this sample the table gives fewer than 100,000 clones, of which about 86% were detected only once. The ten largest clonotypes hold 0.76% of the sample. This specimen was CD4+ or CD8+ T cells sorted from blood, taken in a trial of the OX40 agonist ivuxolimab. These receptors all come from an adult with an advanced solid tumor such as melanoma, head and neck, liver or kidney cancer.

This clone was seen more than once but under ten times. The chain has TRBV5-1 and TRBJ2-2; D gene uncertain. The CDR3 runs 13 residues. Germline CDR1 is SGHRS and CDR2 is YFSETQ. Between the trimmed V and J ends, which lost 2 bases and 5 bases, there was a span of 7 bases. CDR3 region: CASSFFRTGELFF. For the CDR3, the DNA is TGCGCCAGCAGCTTCTTTCGGACCGGGGAGCTGTTTTTT.

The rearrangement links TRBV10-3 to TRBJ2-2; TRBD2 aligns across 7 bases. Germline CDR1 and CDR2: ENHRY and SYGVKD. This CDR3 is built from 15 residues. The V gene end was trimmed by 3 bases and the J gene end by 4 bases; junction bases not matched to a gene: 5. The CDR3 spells CAISEGGRVTGELFF. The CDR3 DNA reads TGTGCCATCAGTGAAGGCGGGAGAGTCACCGGGGAGCTGTTTTTT.

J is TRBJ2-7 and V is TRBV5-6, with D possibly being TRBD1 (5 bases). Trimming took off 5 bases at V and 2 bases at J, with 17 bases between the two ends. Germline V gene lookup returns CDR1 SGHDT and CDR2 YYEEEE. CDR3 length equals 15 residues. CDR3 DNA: TGTGCCAGCAGTTTTTGGCGAACAGGTACCTACGAGCAGTACTTC. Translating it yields CASSFWRTGTYEQYF.

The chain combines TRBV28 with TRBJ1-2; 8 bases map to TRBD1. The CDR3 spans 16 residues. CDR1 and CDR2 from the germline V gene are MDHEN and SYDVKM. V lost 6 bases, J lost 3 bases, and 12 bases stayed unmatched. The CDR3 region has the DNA TGTGCCAGCAGCCAACCCCAGGGGGCTAGAGACTATGGCTACACCTTC. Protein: CASSQPQGARDYGYTF.

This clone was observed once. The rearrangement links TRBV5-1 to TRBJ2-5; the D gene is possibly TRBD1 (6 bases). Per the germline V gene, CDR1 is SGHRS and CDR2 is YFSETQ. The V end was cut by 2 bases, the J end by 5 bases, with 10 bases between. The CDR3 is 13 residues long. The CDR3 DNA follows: TGCGCCAGCAGCTTAGGGGGTGGGGAGACCCAGTACTTC. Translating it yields CASSLGGGETQYF.

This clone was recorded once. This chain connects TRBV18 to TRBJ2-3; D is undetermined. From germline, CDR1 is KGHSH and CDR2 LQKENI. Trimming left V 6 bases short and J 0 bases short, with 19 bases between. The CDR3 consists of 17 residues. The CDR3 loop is CASSRPVRKTSTDTQYF. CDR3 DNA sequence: TGTGCCAGCTCCCGACCTGTCAGGAAAACTAGCACAGATACGCAGTATTTT.

The CDR3 region is CASSFRAPSTDTQYF. CDR3 coding DNA: TGTGCCAGCAGCTTCCGGGCACCTAGCACAGATACGCAGTATTTT. The rearrangement links TRBV7-9 to TRBJ2-3, with D uncertain. V shed 3 bases and J shed 0 bases, with 10 bases lying between them. In germline, CDR1 is SEHNR, CDR2 FQNEAQ (reference sequence). CDR3 length: 15 amino acids. Full variable domain (outside the CDR3, taken from reference TRBV7-9 and TRBJ2-3): DTGVSQNPRHKITKRGQNVTFRCDPISEHNRLYWYRQTLGQGPEFLTYFQNEAQLEKSRLLSDRFSAERPKGSFSTLEIQRTEQGDSAMYLCASSFRAPSTDTQYFGPGTRLTVL.

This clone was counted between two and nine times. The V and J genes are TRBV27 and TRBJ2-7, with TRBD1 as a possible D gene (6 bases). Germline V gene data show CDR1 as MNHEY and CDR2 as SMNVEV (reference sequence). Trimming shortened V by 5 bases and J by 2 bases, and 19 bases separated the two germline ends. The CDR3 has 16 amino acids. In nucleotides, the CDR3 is TGTGCCAGCAGTCCTACGCCCGGACAGAACACCTACGAGCAGTACTTC. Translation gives CASSPTPGQNTYEQYF.

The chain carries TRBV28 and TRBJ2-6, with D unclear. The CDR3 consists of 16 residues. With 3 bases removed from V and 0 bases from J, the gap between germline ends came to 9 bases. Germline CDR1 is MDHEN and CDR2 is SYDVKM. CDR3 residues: CASSFSDLSGANVLTF. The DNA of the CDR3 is TGTGCCAGCAGTTTTTCCGACCTCTCTGGGGCCAACGTCCTGACTTTC.

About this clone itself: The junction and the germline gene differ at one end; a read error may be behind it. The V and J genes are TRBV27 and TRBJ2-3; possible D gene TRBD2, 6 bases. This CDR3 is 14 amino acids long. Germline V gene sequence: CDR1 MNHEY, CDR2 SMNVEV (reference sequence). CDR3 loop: CASSLSAGTGTQYF. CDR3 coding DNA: TGTGCCAGCAGTTTATCAGCGGGTACAGGTACGCAGTATTTT.

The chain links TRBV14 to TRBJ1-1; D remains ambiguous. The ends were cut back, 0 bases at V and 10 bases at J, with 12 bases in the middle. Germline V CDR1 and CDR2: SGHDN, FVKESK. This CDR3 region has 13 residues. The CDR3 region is CASSQDYLEAAFF. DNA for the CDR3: TGTGCCAGCAGCCAAGATTATTTAGAGGCAGCTTTCTTT.

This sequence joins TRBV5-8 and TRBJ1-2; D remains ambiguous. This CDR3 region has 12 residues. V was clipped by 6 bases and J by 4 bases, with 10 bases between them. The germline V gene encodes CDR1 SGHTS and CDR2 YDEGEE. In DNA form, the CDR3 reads TGTGCCAGCAACGTTGGGAGCTATGGCTACACCTTC. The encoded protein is CASNVGSYGYTF.

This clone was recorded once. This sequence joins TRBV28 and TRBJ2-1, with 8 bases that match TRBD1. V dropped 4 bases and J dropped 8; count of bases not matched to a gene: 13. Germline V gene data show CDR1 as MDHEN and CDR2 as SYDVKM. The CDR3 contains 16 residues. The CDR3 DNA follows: TGTGCCAGCAGTTCCCCAGGGGGCCCTAAATACCATGAGCAGTTCTTC. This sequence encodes CASSSPGGPKYHEQFF.

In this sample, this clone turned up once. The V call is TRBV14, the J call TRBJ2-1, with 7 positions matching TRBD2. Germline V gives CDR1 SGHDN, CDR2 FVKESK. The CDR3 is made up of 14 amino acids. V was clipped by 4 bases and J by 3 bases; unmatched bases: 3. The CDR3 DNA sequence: TGTGCCAGCAGCCGTAGCGGGTTCTACAATGAGCAGTTCTTC. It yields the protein CASSRSGFYNEQFF.

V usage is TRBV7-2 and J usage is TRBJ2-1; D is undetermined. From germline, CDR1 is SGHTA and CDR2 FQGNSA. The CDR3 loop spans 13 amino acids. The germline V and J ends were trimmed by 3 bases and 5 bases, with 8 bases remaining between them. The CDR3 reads CASSFNSDNEQFF. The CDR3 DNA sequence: TGTGCCAGCAGCTTTAACAGTGACAATGAGCAGTTCTTC. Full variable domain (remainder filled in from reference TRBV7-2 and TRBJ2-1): GAGVSQSPSNKVTEKGKDVELRCDPISGHTALYWYRQSLGQGLEFLIYFQGNSAPDKSGLPSDRFSAERTGGSVSTLTIQRTQQEDSAVYLCASSFNSDNEQFFGPGTRLTVL.

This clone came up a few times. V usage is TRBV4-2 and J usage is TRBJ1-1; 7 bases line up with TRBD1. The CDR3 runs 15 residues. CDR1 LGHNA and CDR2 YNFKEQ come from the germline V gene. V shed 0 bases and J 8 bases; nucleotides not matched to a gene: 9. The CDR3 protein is CASSQDRGGGKEAFF. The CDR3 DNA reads TGTGCCAGCAGCCAAGATCGAGGGGGCGGTAAAGAAGCTTTCTTT.

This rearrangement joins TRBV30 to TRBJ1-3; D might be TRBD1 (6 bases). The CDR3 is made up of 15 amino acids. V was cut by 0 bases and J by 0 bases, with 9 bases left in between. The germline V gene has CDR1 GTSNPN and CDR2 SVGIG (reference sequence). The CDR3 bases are TGTGCCTGGAGTGTAGGGGGGGCCTCTGGAAACACCATATATTTT. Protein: CAWSVGGASGNTIYF. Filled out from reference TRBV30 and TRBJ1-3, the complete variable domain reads SQTIHQWPATLVQPVGSPLSLECTVEGTSNPNLYWYRQAAGRGLQLLFYSVGIGQISSEVPQNLSASRPQDRQFILSSKKLLLSDSGFYLCAWSVGGASGNTIYFGEGSWLTVV.

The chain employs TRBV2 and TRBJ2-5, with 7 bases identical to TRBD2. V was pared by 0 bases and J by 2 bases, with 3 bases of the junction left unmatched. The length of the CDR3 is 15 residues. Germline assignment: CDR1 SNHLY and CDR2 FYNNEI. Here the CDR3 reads CASSEAGTTQETQYF. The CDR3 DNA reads TGTGCCAGCAGTGAAGCGGGGACTACACAAGAGACCCAGTACTTC.

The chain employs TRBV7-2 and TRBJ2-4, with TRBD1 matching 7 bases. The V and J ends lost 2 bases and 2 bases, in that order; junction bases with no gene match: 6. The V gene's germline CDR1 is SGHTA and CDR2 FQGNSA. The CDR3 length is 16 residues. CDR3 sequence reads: CASSLRTGLTKNIQYF. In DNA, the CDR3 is TGTGCCAGCAGCTTACGGACAGGCTTAACCAAAAACATTCAGTACTTC. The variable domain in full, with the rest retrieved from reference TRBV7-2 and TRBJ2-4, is GAGVSQSPSNKVTEKGKDVELRCDPISGHTALYWYRQSLGQGLEFLIYFQGNSAPDKSGLPSDRFSAERTGGSVSTLTIQRTQQEDSAVYLCASSLRTGLTKNIQYFGAGTRLSVL.

In DNA, the CDR3 is TGTGCCAGCAGCTCCGAGGGGGGGAACGAGCAGTACTTC. Amino acid sequence: CASSSEGGNEQYF. This rearrangement joins TRBV4-2 to TRBJ2-7; possible D gene TRBD2, 7 bases. CDR3 length: 13 residues. The V gene lost 5 bases and the J gene lost 5 bases, with 13 bases spanning the gap. Germline CDR1 is LGHNA and CDR2 is YNFKEQ.

The DNA of the CDR3 is TGTGCCAGCAGCTCCTCAGGGGAGGGAGTATCATATTTT. Its translation: CASSSSGEGVSYF. V usage is TRBV9 and J usage is TRBJ2-3, with a tentative D call TRBD2 (7 bases). Trimming removed 4 bases at V and 15 bases at J, with 21 bases between. CDR1 and CDR2 (germline): SGDLS, YYNGEE. This CDR3 contains 13 residues.

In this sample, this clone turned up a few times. The CDR3 protein is CASSLFRGSPYEQYF. The CDR3 coding sequence is TGTGCCAGCAGCTTGTTTCGAGGGTCCCCCTACGAGCAGTACTTC. The rearrangement uses TRBV11-2 and TRBJ2-7; maybe TRBD2 (5 bases). Trimming pared 3 bases from V and 2 bases from J, leaving 14 bases between. CDR3 length equals 15 residues. Germline loops: CDR1 SGHAT, CDR2 FQNNGV.

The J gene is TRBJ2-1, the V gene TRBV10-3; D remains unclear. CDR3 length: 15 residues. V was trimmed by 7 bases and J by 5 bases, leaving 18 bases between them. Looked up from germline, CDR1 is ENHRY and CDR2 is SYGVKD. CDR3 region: CAITAIPSPNNEQFF. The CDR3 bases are TGTGCCATCACTGCCATCCCTTCTCCTAACAATGAGCAGTTCTTC.

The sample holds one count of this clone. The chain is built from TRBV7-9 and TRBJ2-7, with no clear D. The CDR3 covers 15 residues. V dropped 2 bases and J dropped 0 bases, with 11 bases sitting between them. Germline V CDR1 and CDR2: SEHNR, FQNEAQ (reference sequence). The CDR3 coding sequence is TGTGCCAGCAGCTTAATTTACGCAGGCTCCTACGAGCAGTACTTC. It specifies CASSLIYAGSYEQYF.

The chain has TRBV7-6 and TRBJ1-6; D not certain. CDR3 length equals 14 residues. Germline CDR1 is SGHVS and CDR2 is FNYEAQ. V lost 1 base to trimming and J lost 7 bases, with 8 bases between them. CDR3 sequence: CASSLDMRNSPLHF. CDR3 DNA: TGTGCCAGCAGCTTAGACATGAGAAATTCACCCCTCCACTTT.

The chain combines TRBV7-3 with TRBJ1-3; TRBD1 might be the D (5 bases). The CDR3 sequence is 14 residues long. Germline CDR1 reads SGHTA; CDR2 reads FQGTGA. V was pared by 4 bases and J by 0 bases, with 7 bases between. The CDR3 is CASSSGTSGNTIYF. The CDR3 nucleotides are TGTGCCAGCAGCTCCGGGACCTCTGGAAACACCATATATTTT.

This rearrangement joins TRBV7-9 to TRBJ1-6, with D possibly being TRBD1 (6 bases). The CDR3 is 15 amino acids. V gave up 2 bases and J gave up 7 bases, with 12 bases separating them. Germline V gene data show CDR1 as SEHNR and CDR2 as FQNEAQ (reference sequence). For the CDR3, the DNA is TGTGCCAGCAGCTTAAACAGGGTGGCAAATTCACCCCTCCACTTT. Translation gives CASSLNRVANSPLHF. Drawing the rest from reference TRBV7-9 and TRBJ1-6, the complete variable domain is DTGVSQNPRHKITKRGQNVTFRCDPISEHNRLYWYRQTLGQGPEFLTYFQNEAQLEKSRLLSDRFSAERPKGSFSTLEIQRTEQGDSAMYLCASSLNRVANSPLHFGNGTRLTVT.

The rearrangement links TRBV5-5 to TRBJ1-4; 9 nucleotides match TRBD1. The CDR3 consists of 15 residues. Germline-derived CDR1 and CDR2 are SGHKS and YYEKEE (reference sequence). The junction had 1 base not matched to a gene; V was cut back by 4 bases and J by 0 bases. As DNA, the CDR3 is TGTGCCAGCAGCCGACAGGGGGCAACTAATGAAAAACTGTTTTTT. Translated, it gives CASSRQGATNEKLFF. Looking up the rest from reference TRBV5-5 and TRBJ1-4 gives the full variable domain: DAGVTQSPTHLIKTRGQQVTLRCSPISGHKSVSWYQQVLGQGPQFIFQYYEKEERGRGNFPDRFSARQFPNYSSELNVNALLLGDSALYLCASSRQGATNEKLFFGSGTQLSVL.